This T cell receptor beta chain came from a study of CXCR3-negative and CXCR3-positive naive CD8 T cells. CD45RO-CCR7+CD27+CD95- cells counted as naive CD8+ T cells. With respect to this clonotype: As yet, its antigen is unknown.

CDR1 is LGHDT, CDR2 YNNKEL, per germline (reference sequence). This CDR3 has 19 residues. General observations from the study: Naive CXCR3-positive cells had TRB CDR3s more hydrophobic than those of CXCR3-negative naive cells. Both naive subsets had comparably high diversity; memory CD8+ cells much lower. Memory cells showed distinct TRBV-TRBJ patterns, while the two naive subsets matched.

Through 5' RACE with UMI labels, the TRB cDNA libraries were prepared. TCRdb re-called the 5' RACE reads; every CDR3 protein appears as one record, without DNA. Its clone listing holds over 100,000 distinct CDR3 sequences. The specimen sequenced was naive CXCR3+ CD8+ T cells from blood. As for subset: CD45RO-CCR7+CD27+CD95- naive CD8+ T cells expressing CXCR3 (TNR3+). The chain has TRBV3-1 and TRBJ2-1; the D call of TRBD2 rests on TCRdb alone, since no DNA is present to check it. The TCR sequence derives from a human donor in good health. Some clones in this sample may be carry-over from other donors' samples. This CDR3 is CASSQDWDERGGNYNEQFF.